These 5 T cell receptor beta chains were sequenced from one sample in a study of T cell responses to AZD1222 COVID-19 vaccine. Profiled with immunoSEQ multiplex PCR; TCRdb holds only in-frame clones, not every one. Among tens of thousands of clones listed, roughly 87% were seen once. Sequenced here: peripheral blood, sampled on day 0 of AZD1222 vaccination. Receptor source: an adult in good health.

This sequence joins TRBV11-2 and TRBJ2-7; maybe TRBD2 (5 bases). CDR1 is SGHAT, CDR2 FQNNGV, per germline. This CDR3 contains 12 residues. The V end lost 7 bases, the J end lost 2 bases, and 9 bases lay between the germline ends. CDR3 protein: CASTRGTYEQYF. CDR3 DNA sequence: TGTGCCAGCACCCGAGGGACCTACGAGCAGTACTTC.

The J gene is TRBJ1-2, the V gene TRBV14; 9 bases agree with TRBD1. The trim removed 4 bases at V and 2 bases at J, leaving 8 bases unmatched. There are 16 residues in the CDR3. Germline-derived CDR1 and CDR2 are SGHDN and FVKESK. The DNA for the CDR3 is TGTGCCAGCAGCCCAAATCCGGGACAGGGAAACTATGGCTACACCTTC. Translating gives CASSPNPGQGNYGYTF.

The V call is TRBV28, the J call TRBJ1-4; no reliable D call. V shed 6 bases and J shed 5 bases, with 10 bases lying between them. CDR1 MDHEN and CDR2 SYDVKM come from the germline V gene. CDR3 length: 13 amino acids. The CDR3 sequence is CASRNTLNEKLFF. The CDR3 DNA is TGTGCCAGCAGAAATACCCTCAATGAAAAACTGTTTTTT.

The rearrangement links TRBV7-2 to TRBJ1-3; the D is unclear. The CDR3 consists of 16 residues. Per the germline V gene, CDR1 is SGHTA and CDR2 is FQGNSA. V dropped 5 bases and J dropped 0 bases, with 14 bases sitting between them. Written as DNA, the CDR3 is TGTGCCAGCAGCGCTACCCGGCTCCTCTCTGGAAACACCATATATTTT. Translation: CASSATRLLSGNTIYF.

The chain carries TRBV20-1 and TRBJ1-2; D not resolved. V was trimmed by 3 bases and J by 1 base, leaving 15 bases between them. Germline V gene data show CDR1 as DFQATT and CDR2 as SNEGSKA (reference sequence). This CDR3 region has 15 residues. The DNA of the CDR3 is TGCAGTGCTAGTGTATTGATAGAACTTAACTATGGCTACACCTTC. Amino acids: CSASVLIELNYGYTF.